This T cell receptor beta chain emerged from a study of cytomegalovirus exposure and HLA in healthy donors. Points from the study as a whole: An ancestry cluster, one associated with Asian ancestry, reportedly showed fewer N-insertions than the approximately 650-donor mean in a later analysis. Later work found most CMV-associated TCR beta chains apparently HLA-restricted.

After removal of 6 bases from V and 6 bases from J, the junction contained 14 bases not matched to a gene. The CDR3 has 17 residues. Germline V gene lookup returns CDR1 SGHRS and CDR2 YFSETQ. Note on this clone: Antigen: not known.

A multiplex PCR was run with 60 Vbeta primers and 13 Jbeta primers. Only in-frame clones appear in the TCRdb table, and some are missing; sequencing was by immunoSEQ multiplex PCR. The sample shows about 300,000 clones, 86% of them seen only once. Material: PBMCs. This chain joins TRBV5-1 and TRBJ2-1; 11 positions agree with TRBD2. This sequence originates from a man aged 40-49 years in good health and CMV-seropositive. CDR3 amino acids: CASTRRDVAGGPNEQFF. CDR3 DNA: TGCGCCAGCACTCGAAGGGATGTAGCGGGAGGGCCCAATGAGCAGTTCTTC.